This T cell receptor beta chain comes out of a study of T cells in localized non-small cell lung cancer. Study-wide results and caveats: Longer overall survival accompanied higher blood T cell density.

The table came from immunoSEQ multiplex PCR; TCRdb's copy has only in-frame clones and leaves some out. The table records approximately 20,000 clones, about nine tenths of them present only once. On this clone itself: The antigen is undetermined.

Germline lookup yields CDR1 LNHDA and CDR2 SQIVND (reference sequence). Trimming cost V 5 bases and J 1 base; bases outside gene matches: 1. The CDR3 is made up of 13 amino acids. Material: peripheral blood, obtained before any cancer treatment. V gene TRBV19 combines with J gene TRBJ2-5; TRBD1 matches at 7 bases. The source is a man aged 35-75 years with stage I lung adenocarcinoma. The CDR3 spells CASSRTGQETQYF. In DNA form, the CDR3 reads TGTGCCAGTAGTCGGACAGGCCAAGAGACCCAGTACTTC.